These 4 T cell receptor beta chains were all obtained from the same sample, sequenced in a study of blood T cell repertoires in COVID-19. The assay was immunoSEQ multiplex PCR, and TCRdb's table has in-frame clones only and misses some. The sample carries approximately 350,000 clones, 80% to 90% recorded once. Sample: peripheral blood. The receptor source for this set is a woman in her sixties with COVID-19, enrolled during active disease.

This chain links TRBV7-2 with TRBJ2-7; 10 bases align to TRBD2. The V and J ends lost 5 bases and 4 bases, in that order; junction bases with no gene match: 5. This CDR3 is 14 amino acids long. The germline gives CDR1 SGHTA, CDR2 FQGNSA. DNA of the CDR3: TGTGCCAGCAGCGGAGCGGGGGGGCCTTACGAGCAGTACTTC. Its translation is CASSGAGGPYEQYF. The variable domain in full, with the rest retrieved from reference TRBV7-2 and TRBJ2-7, is GAGVSQSPSNKVTEKGKDVELRCDPISGHTALYWYRQSLGQGLEFLIYFQGNSAPDKSGLPSDRFSAERTGGSVSTLTIQRTQQEDSAVYLCASSGAGGPYEQYFGPGTRLTVT.

This clone was seen ten or more times. The chain couples TRBV19 to TRBJ2-7, with D perhaps matching TRBD1 (6 bases). Germline-derived CDR1 and CDR2 are LNHDA and SQIVND (reference sequence). The CDR3 is 13 amino acids. The chain's CDR3 is CATLIKGVCEQYF. CDR3 sequence (DNA): TGTGCAACCTTAATTAAGGGGGTTTGCGAGCAGTACTTC.

V usage is TRBV3-1 (or the pseudogene TRBV3-2) and J usage is TRBJ1-5; D is unresolved. Between the trimmed V and J ends, which lost 5 bases and 1 base, there was a span of 12 bases. Germline-derived CDR1 and CDR2 are LGHDT and YNNKEL (reference sequence). This CDR3 is 15 amino acids long. Here the CDR3 reads CASSNGEGSNQPQHF. The DNA for the CDR3 is TGTGCCAGCAGCAACGGGGAAGGGAGCAATCAGCCCCAGCATTTT.

With respect to this clone: Other DNA sequences within the sample encode an identical CDR3. V is TRBV5-4 and J is TRBJ2-7, with TRBD1 identical over 8 bases. Per the germline V gene, CDR1 is SGHNT and CDR2 is YYREEE (reference sequence). The V and J ends lost 4 bases and 5 bases, in that order; junction bases with no gene match: 5. The CDR3 extends over 13 amino acids. Here the CDR3 DNA reads TGTGCCAGCAGCCTTGGACAGGGAGACGAGCAGTACTTC. This translates into CASSLGQGDEQYF. Filled out from reference TRBV5-4 and TRBJ2-7, the complete variable domain reads ETGVTQSPTHLIKTRGQQVTLRCSSQSGHNTVSWYQQALGQGPQFIFQYYREEENGRGNFPPRFSGLQFPNYSSELNVNALELDDSALYLCASSLGQGDEQYFGPGTRLTVT.